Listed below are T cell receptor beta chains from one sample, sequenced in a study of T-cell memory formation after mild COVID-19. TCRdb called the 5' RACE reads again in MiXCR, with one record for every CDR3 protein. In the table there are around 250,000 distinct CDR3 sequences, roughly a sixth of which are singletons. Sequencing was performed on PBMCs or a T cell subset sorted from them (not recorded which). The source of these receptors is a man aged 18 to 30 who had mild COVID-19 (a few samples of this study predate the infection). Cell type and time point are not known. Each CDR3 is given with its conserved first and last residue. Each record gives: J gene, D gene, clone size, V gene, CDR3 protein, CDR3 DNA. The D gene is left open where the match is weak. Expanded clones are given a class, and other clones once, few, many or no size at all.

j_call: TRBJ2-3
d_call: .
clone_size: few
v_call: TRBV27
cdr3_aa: CASSLSGRTDTQYF
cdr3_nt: TGTGCCAGCAGCCTATCAGGGAGGACAGATACGCAGTATTTT

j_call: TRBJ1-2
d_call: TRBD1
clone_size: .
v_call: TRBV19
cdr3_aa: CASSIRDRGSYGYTF
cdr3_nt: TGTGCCAGTAGTATTCGGGACAGGGGATCCTATGGCTACACCTTC

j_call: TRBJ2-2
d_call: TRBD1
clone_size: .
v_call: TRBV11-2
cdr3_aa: CASSLQGLNTGELFF
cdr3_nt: TGTGCCAGCAGTTTACAGGGGCTAAACACCGGGGAGCTGTTTTTT

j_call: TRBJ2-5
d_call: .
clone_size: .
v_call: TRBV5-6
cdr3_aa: CASSLAEAAGQETQYF
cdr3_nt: TGTGCCAGCAGCTTGGCCGAGGCGGCGGGACAAGAAACCCAGTACTTC

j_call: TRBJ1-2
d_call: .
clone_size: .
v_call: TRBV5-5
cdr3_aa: CASSLDQPFGYTF
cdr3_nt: TGTGCCAGCAGCTTGGACCAACCGTTTGGCTACACCTTC

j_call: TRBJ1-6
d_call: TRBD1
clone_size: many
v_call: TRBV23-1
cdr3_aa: CASSQLRTGGSPLHF
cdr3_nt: TGCGCCAGCAGTCAACTACGGACAGGTGGCTCACCCCTCCACTTT

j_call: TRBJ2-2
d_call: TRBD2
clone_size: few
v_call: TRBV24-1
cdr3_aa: CATSDPGGDTGELFF
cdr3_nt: TGTGCCACCAGTGATCCCGGGGGGGACACCGGGGAGCTGTTTTTT

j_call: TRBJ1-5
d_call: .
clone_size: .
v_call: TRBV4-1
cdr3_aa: CASSQDTGQPQHF
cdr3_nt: TGCGCCAGCAGCCAAGACACGGGTCAGCCCCAGCATTTT

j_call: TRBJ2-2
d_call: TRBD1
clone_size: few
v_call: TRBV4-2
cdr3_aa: CASSQPRGRGHTGELFF
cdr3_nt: TGTGCCAGCAGCCAGCCGAGGGGCAGGGGGCACACCGGGGAGCTGTTTTTT

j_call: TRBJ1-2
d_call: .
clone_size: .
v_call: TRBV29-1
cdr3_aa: CSVEPADSPYGYTF
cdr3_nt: TGCAGCGTTGAACCCGCGGATTCCCCCTATGGCTACACCTTC

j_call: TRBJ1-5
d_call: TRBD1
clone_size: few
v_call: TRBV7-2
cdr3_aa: CASSSVGQGNQPQHF
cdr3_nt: TGTGCCAGCAGCTCGGTGGGACAGGGGAATCAGCCCCAGCATTTT

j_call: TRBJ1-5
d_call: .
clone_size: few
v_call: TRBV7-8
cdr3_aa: CASSTDRIGNQPQHF
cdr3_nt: TGTGCCAGCAGCACCGACCGGATAGGCAATCAGCCCCAGCATTTT

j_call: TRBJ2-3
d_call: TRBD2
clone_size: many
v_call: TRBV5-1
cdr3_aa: CASSPGLAGTDTQYF
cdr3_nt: TGCGCCAGCAGCCCAGGACTAGCGGGCACAGATACGCAGTATTTT

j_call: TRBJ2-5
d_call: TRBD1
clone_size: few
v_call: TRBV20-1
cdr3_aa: CSAPGTDLETQYF
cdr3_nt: TGCAGTGCTCCTGGGACAGACCTAGAGACCCAGTACTTC

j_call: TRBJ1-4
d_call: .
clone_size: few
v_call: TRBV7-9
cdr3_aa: CASSLGPRGYGNEKLFF
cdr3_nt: TGTGCCAGCAGCTTAGGTCCCAGGGGCTACGGTAATGAAAAACTGTTTTTT

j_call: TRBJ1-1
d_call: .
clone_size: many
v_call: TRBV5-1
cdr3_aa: CASSFGGPNEAFF
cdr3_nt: TGCGCCAGCAGCTTTGGGGGCCCCAATGAAGCTTTCTTT

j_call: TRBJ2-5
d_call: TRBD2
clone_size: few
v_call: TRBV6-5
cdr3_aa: CASKAAGGPETQYF
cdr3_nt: TGTGCCAGCAAAGCAGCGGGGGGGCCGGAGACCCAGTACTTC

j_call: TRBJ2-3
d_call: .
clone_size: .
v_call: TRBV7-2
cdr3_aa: CASKPRPRSTDTQYF
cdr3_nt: TGTGCCAGCAAACCCCGACCTCGCTCCACAGATACGCAGTATTTT

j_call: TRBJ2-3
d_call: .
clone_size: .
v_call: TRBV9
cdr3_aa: CASSPRWGRDTDTQYF
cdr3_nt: TGTGCCAGCAGCCCAAGATGGGGGCGGGACACAGATACGCAGTATTTT

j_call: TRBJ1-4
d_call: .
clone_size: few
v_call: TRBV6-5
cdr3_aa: CASSYSQATNEKLFF
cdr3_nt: TGTGCCAGCAGTTACTCACAGGCAACTAATGAAAAACTGTTTTTT

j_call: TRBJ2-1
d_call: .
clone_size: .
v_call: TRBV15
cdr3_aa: CATSRVGNEQFF
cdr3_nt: TGTGCCACCAGCAGAGTCGGGAATGAGCAGTTCTTC

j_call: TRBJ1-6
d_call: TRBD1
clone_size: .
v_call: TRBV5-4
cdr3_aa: CASSLAAGGGQNSPLHF
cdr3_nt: TGTGCCAGCAGCTTGGCCGCCGGCGGGGGACAGAATTCACCCCTCCACTTT